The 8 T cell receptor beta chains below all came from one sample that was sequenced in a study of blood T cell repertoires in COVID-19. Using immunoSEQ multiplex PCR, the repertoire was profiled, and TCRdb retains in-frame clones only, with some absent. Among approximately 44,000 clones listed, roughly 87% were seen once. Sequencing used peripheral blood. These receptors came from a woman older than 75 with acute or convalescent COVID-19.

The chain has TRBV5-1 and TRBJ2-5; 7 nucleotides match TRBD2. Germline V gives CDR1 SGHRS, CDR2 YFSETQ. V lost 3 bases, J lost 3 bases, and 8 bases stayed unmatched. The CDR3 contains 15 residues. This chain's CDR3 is CASSSDSSGEETQYF. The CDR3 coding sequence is TGCGCCAGCAGCTCCGATTCTAGCGGAGAAGAGACCCAGTACTTC.

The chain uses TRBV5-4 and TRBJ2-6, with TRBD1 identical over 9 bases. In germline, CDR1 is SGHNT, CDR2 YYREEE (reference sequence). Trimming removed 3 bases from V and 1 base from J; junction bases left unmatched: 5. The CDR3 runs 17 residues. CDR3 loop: CASSWDRVGSGANVLTF. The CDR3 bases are TGTGCCAGCAGCTGGGACAGGGTGGGGTCTGGGGCCAACGTCCTGACTTTC.

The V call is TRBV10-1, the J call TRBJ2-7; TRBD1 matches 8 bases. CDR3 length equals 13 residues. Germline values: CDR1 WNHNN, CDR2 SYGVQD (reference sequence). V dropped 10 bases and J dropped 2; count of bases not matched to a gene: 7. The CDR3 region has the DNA TGCGCCACCACCCAGGGGGCTCCCTACGAGCAGTACTTC. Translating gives CATTQGAPYEQYF.

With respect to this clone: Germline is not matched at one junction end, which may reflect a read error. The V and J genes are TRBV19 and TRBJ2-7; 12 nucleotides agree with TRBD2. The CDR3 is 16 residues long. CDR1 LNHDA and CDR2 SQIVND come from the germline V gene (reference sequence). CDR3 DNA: TGTGCCAGTAGTAGATCTAGCGGGGGGGCCTCCGACGAGCAGTACTTC. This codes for CASSRSSGGASDEQYF.

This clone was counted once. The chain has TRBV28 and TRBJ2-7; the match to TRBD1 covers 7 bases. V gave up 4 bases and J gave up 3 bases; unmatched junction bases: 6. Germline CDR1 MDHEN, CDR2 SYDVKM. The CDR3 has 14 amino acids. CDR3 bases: TGTGCCAGCAGTTCACAGGGGCCTCTCTACGAGCAGTACGTC. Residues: CASSSQGPLYEQYV.

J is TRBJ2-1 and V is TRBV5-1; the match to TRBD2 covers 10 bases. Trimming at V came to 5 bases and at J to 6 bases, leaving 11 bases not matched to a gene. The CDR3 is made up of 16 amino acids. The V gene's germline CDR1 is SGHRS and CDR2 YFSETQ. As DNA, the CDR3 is TGCGCCAGCAGAGCGGCTAGCGGGGGCATCGGCAATGAGCAGTTCTTC. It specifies CASRAASGGIGNEQFF. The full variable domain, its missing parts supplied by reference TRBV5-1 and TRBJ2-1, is KAGVTQTPRYLIKTRGQQVTLSCSPISGHRSVSWYQQTPGQGLQFLFEYFSETQRNKGNFPGRFSGRQFSNSRSEMNVSTLELGDSALYLCASRAASGGIGNEQFFGPGTRLTVL.

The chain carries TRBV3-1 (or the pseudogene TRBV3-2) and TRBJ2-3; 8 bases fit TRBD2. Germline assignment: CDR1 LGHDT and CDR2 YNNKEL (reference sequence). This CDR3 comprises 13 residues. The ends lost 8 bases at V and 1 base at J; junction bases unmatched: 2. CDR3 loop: CASEAGGTDTQYF. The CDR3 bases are TGTGCCAGCGAAGCGGGGGGCACAGATACGCAGTATTTT.

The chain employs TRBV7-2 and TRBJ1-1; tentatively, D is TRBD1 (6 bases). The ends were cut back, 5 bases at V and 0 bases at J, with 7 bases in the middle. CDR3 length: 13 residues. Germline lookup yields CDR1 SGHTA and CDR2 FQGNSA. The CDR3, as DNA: TGTGCCAGCAGCAGGGACATGAACACTGAAGCTTTCTTT. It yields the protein CASSRDMNTEAFF.